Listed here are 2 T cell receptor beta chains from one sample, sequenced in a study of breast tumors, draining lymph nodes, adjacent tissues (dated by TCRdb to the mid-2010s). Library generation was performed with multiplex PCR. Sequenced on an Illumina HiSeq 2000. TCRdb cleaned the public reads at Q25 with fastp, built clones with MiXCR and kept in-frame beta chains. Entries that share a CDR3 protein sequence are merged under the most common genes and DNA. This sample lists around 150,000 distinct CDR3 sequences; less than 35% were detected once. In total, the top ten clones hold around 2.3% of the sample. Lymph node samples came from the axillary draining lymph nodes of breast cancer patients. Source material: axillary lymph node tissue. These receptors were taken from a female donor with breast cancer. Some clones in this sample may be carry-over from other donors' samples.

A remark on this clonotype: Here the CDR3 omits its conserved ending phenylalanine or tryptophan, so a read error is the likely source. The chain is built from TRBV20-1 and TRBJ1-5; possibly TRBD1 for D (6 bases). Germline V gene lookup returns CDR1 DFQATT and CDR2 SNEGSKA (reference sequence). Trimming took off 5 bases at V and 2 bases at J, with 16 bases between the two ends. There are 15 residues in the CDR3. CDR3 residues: CSASKPGQGNQPQHS. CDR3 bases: TGCAGTGCTTCCAAGCCGGGACAAGGCAATCAGCCCCAGCATTCT.

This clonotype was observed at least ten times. DNA for the CDR3: TGTGCCAGCAGTGGGGCCCAAAATTCACCCCTCCACTTT. Translating it yields CASSGAQNSPLHF. This sequence joins TRBV5-5 and TRBJ1-6, with D tentatively TRBD1 (5 bases). Per the germline V gene, CDR1 is SGHKS and CDR2 is YYEKEE (reference sequence). The CDR3 contains 13 residues. V was shortened by 5 bases and J by 7 bases, with 10 bases between the two germline ends. The entire variable domain, with the rest obtained from reference TRBV5-5 and TRBJ1-6, is as follows: DAGVTQSPTHLIKTRGQQVTLRCSPISGHKSVSWYQQVLGQGPQFIFQYYEKEERGRGNFPDRFSARQFPNYSSELNVNALLLGDSALYLCASSGAQNSPLHFGNGTRLTVT.